This TCR beta chain was identified in a study of T cell clonotyping in hematopoietic cell transplantation. CDR3 size: 12 residues. Germline V gene lookup returns CDR1 MDHEN and CDR2 SYDVKM. Trimming stripped 7 bases from V and 8 bases from J, with 14 bases between. Method: immunoSEQ multiplex PCR; TCRdb's copy keeps in-frame clones and lacks some. This sample carries approximately 70,000 clones, about 94% of them seen once, and the ten largest clones take 1.6%. The V and J genes are TRBV28 and TRBJ1-2, with D possibly TRBD1 on 5 matching bases. The receptor was isolated from a man aged 50 or older in good health. Some clones in this sample may be carry-over from other donors' samples. Sequencing input: peripheral blood mononuclear cells. The DNA of the CDR3 is TGTGCCAGCATTAATCTAAAGGGGGGCTACACCTTC. This translates into CASINLKGGYTF.